This entry lists 28 T cell receptor beta chains sequenced from one sample in a study of T-cell reconstitution after alpha-beta-depleted transplantation in children (dated by TCRdb to the mid-2010s). Receptor amplification or capture employed PCR. This sample was sequenced with an Illumina HiSeq 2500. To normalize quantification of the TCRbeta repertoire, the TCR libraries were built with molecular barcoding that relied on unique molecular identifiers. TCRdb reprocessing: public reads trimmed at Q25 with fastp, clones called with MiXCR, in-frame beta chains kept. Each entry is one CDR3 protein sequence, shown with its most common DNA and genes. The sample has roughly 500,000 distinct CDR3 sequences on record, roughly 33% of them singletons. The ten most abundant clones make up 2.4% of the sample. The source was PBMCs from the stem cell graft donor, collected from the stem cell graft. The receptors were gathered from a human donor who donated a stem cell graft to a child with aplastic anemia.

The gene calls are TRBV20-1 and TRBJ2-4; the D is unclear. CDR3 size: 15 residues. The germline V gene has CDR1 DFQATT and CDR2 SNEGSKA (reference sequence). V shed 2 bases and J shed 0 bases, with 11 bases lying between them. The CDR3 reads CSARRELRAKNIQYF. In DNA form, the CDR3 reads TGCAGTGCTAGAAGGGAACTCAGAGCCAAAAACATTCAGTACTTC.

This chain joins TRBV10-3 and TRBJ1-2, with a tentative D call TRBD1 (6 bases). Trimming shortened V by 0 bases and J by 4 bases, and 15 bases separated the two germline ends. Germline V gives CDR1 ENHRY, CDR2 SYGVKD. The CDR3 is 16 amino acids. Here the CDR3 reads CAISESTTGQLYGYTF. As DNA, the CDR3 is TGTGCCATCAGTGAGTCCACAACCGGACAGCTCTATGGCTACACCTTC.

The sample holds a few counts of this clonotype. V and J are TRBV20-1 and TRBJ1-4, with unresolved D. Trimming pared 3 bases from V and 6 bases from J, leaving 8 bases between. This CDR3 spans 12 amino acids. From germline, CDR1 is DFQATT and CDR2 SNEGSKA (reference sequence). Here the CDR3 DNA reads TGCAGTGCTAGGGCGGCCGATGAAAAACTGTTTTTT. This translates into CSARAADEKLFF.

Only a few counts were recorded for this clonotype. The genes are TRBV5-6 and TRBJ1-1; 9 nucleotides align to TRBD1. Germline CDR1 reads SGHDT; CDR2 reads YYEEEE. The V and J ends lost 0 bases and 3 bases, in that order; junction bases with no gene match: 6. The CDR3 loop spans 16 amino acids. CDR3 loop: CASSLGGTGIDTEAFF. The CDR3 region has the DNA TGTGCCAGCAGCTTGGGGGGGACAGGGATCGACACTGAAGCTTTCTTT.

This clonotype was seen once. This chain's CDR3 is CASSFGPKGPYEQYF. As DNA, the CDR3 is TGTGCCAGCAGCTTCGGTCCAAAGGGGCCCTACGAGCAGTACTTC. This sequence joins TRBV5-6 and TRBJ2-7, with TRBD1 as a possible D gene (5 bases). V was trimmed by 2 bases and J by 2 bases, leaving 14 bases between them. This CDR3 has 15 residues. Germline V gene data show CDR1 as SGHDT and CDR2 as YYEEEE.

This clonotype was counted a few times. CDR3 DNA sequence: TGCGCCAGCAGCCAAGCCCCAGGCACAATTCGGATATACGAGCAGTACTTC. It specifies CASSQAPGTIRIYEQYF. The rearrangement joins TRBV4-3 to TRBJ2-7; D is unresolved. V lost 1 base and J lost 4, with 20 bases in between. Looked up from germline, CDR1 is LGHNA and CDR2 is YSLEER. This CDR3 is built from 17 residues.

The rearrangement uses TRBV7-2 and TRBJ1-1; TRBD1 agrees at 8 bases. Germline-derived CDR1 and CDR2 are SGHTA and FQGNSA. This CDR3 spans 16 amino acids. J lost 0 bases, V lost 2 bases, and 5 bases had no gene match. CDR3 residues: CASSLQGATVNTEAFF. In nucleotides, the CDR3 is TGTGCCAGCAGCTTACAGGGGGCGACGGTGAACACTGAAGCTTTCTTT.

This chain uses TRBV10-3 with TRBJ2-7; TRBD1 aligns across 7 bases. This CDR3 is built from 15 residues. V lost 0 bases and J lost 3; bases outside the gene matches: 5. Germline V CDR1 and CDR2: ENHRY, SYGVKD. CDR3 sequence (DNA): TGTGCCATCAGTGAGTCCGACAGGGATCTCTACGAGCAGTACTTC. As protein: CAISESDRDLYEQYF.

The chain has TRBV29-1 and TRBJ2-7; 9 bases agree with TRBD2. The germline V gene encodes CDR1 SQVTM and CDR2 ANQGSEA. The CDR3 has 16 amino acids. V shed 0 bases, J shed 5 bases, and the junction held 11 bases outside the gene matches. The CDR3 spells CSVEDRFSGSSDEQYF. The CDR3 DNA reads as TGCAGCGTTGAAGATCGGTTTAGCGGGAGTTCAGACGAGCAGTACTTC.

The chain links TRBV12-5 to TRBJ2-1, with TRBD2 as a possible D gene (7 bases). CDR1 is LGHNT, CDR2 FRNRAP, per germline. V was pared by 4 bases and J by 2 bases, with 15 bases between. The CDR3 contains 16 residues. The CDR3 sequence is CASGSPRGGAYNEQFF. In DNA form, the CDR3 reads TGTGCTAGTGGTTCCCCGAGGGGGGGCGCCTACAATGAGCAGTTCTTC.

The CDR3 region has the DNA TGTGCCAGCAGTTTCGTGGCCAGCGGGAGAGGTGTGGGGTCCAAAAACATTCAGTACTTC. Amino acids: CASSFVASGRGVGSKNIQYF. V and J are TRBV12-3 or TRBV12-4 and TRBJ2-4; TRBD2 matches at 8 bases. This CDR3 has 20 residues. Losses at the gene ends were 3 bases for V and 2 bases for J; bases not matched to a gene: 18.

This clonotype has only a few counts. This rearrangement joins TRBV12-3 or TRBV12-4 to TRBJ2-5, with TRBD2 matching over 7 bases. The CDR3 totals 15 residues. Trimming removed 3 bases from V and 5 bases from J; junction bases left unmatched: 9. CDR3 DNA sequence: TGTGCCAGCAGTTTCTGGGCGGGAGTCCGGGAGACCCAGTACTTC. Its protein is CASSFWAGVRETQYF.

This chain connects TRBV12-3 or TRBV12-4 to TRBJ1-5, with D maybe TRBD1 (5 bases). The V and J ends lost 5 bases and 7 bases respectively, with 27 bases between them. The CDR3 loop spans 18 amino acids. The CDR3 region has the DNA TGTGCCAGCAGTGACCGGGTAATTCTTGGTGGGGGTTGGCAGCCCCAGCATTTT. This encodes CASSDRVILGGGWQPQHF.

Only a few counts were recorded for this clonotype. The gene calls are TRBV12-3 or TRBV12-4 and TRBJ1-1; the D is unclear. CDR3 length: 11 amino acids. Trimming took 8 bases from V and 6 from J, leaving 10 bases between them. The CDR3 reads CASGAQAEAFF. The CDR3 DNA reads TGTGCCAGCGGAGCTCAGGCTGAAGCTTTCTTT.

A few counts support this clonotype. One junction end does not reproduce the germline sequence, and a read error may be involved. The gene calls are TRBV5-1 and TRBJ2-7; D gene ambiguous. The germline V gene has CDR1 SGHRS and CDR2 YFSETQ. CDR3 length equals 11 residues. CDR3 coding DNA: TGTGCCAGCAGCGACGCGTACGAGCAGTACTTC. This encodes CASSDAYEQYF.

Only one count was recorded for this clonotype. The rearrangement uses TRBV5-6 and TRBJ2-2, with a tentative D call TRBD2 (5 bases). CDR1 and CDR2 (germline): SGHDT, YYEEEE. V was shortened by 0 bases and J by 7 bases, with 10 bases between the two germline ends. CDR3 size: 14 residues. CDR3 protein: CASSLVAFGGELFF. In DNA, the CDR3 is TGTGCCAGCAGCTTGGTAGCGTTCGGCGGGGAGCTGTTTTTT.

This clonotype was seen a handful of times. The rearrangement uses TRBV27 and TRBJ1-4; D gene uncertain. CDR3 length: 13 residues. Germline V gene lookup returns CDR1 MNHEY and CDR2 SMNVEV (reference sequence). Trimming took 8 bases from V and 5 from J, leaving 12 bases between them. CDR3 loop: CASSKDLNEKLFF. The CDR3 DNA reads as TGTGCCAGCTCCAAGGACCTAAATGAAAAACTGTTTTTT.

This clonotype came up a few times. The V call is TRBV11-2, the J call TRBJ2-7, with D perhaps given as TRBD1 or TRBD2 (5 bases each). Trimming cost V 5 bases and J 3 bases, with 17 bases left between them. The CDR3 covers 15 residues. The germline V gene has CDR1 SGHAT and CDR2 FQNNGV. The CDR3 bases are TGTGCCAGCAGCCGTAGGGACGGTTCCAACTACGAGCAGTACTTC. It encodes CASSRRDGSNYEQYF.

The chain joins TRBV5-1 to TRBJ2-1, with D possibly TRBD1 on 6 matching bases. From germline, CDR1 is SGHRS and CDR2 YFSETQ. The germline V and J ends were trimmed by 0 bases and 6 bases, with 10 bases remaining between them. The CDR3 extends over 14 amino acids. The CDR3 protein is CASSLASDSNEQFF. In nucleotides, the CDR3 is TGCGCCAGCAGCTTGGCCTCGGACAGCAATGAGCAGTTCTTC.

This clonotype was picked up a small number of times. This chain connects TRBV10-3 to TRBJ2-2; TRBD2 matches 14 bases. Germline V gene data show CDR1 as ENHRY and CDR2 as SYGVKD. The CDR3 covers 17 residues. J was trimmed by 4 bases and V by 6 bases; bases with no gene match: 7. In nucleotides, the CDR3 is TGTGCCATCAGCGGGACTAGCGGGAGAGAATTCACCGGGGAGCTGTTTTTT. Translation: CAISGTSGREFTGELFF.

The chain combines TRBV5-1 with TRBJ1-5, with D possibly TRBD1 on 5 matching bases. CDR1 is SGHRS, CDR2 YFSETQ, per germline. The V gene lost 0 bases and the J gene lost 7 bases, with 14 bases spanning the gap. This CDR3 contains 15 residues. The chain's CDR3 is CASSLDPGAGQPQHF. The DNA for the CDR3 is TGCGCCAGCAGCTTGGATCCCGGGGCTGGGCAGCCCCAGCATTTT.

This clonotype was detected a few times. The V and J genes are TRBV29-1 and TRBJ1-1, with 10 positions matching TRBD1. Germline V gene data show CDR1 as SQVTM and CDR2 as ANQGSEA. The CDR3 contains 14 residues. V gave up 7 bases and J gave up 6 bases; unmatched junction bases: 11. CDR3 loop: CSAHGGTGVAEAFF. The CDR3 DNA is TGCAGCGCCCATGGAGGGACAGGGGTGGCTGAAGCTTTCTTT.

The chain is built from TRBV5-1 and TRBJ2-3, with TRBD1 matching over 8 bases. The CDR3 totals 14 residues. Germline-derived CDR1 and CDR2 are SGHRS and YFSETQ. V shed 1 base, J shed 5 bases, and the junction held 3 bases outside the gene matches. CDR3 nucleotide sequence: TGCGCCAGCAGCTTGCGGACAGGGCTAGATACGCAGTATTTT. Encoded protein: CASSLRTGLDTQYF.

The rearrangement uses TRBV7-9 and TRBJ2-5; D perhaps matches TRBD2 (6 bases). V was cut by 2 bases and J by 4 bases, with 11 bases left in between. CDR1 and CDR2 from the germline V gene are SEHNR and FQNEAQ (reference sequence). The CDR3 is 14 amino acids. CDR3 residues: CASSLLSEGETQYF. The CDR3, as DNA: TGTGCCAGCAGCTTATTGTCGGAGGGAGAGACCCAGTACTTC.

This clonotype has only a few counts. CDR3 loop: CASSSNYNSPLHF. CDR3 in DNA: TGTGCCAGCAGTTCGAACTATAATTCACCCCTCCACTTT. This chain connects TRBV12-3 or TRBV12-4 to TRBJ1-6; D is unresolved. The V end lost 4 bases, the J end lost 3 bases, and 4 bases lay between the germline ends. The CDR3 length is 13 residues.

The chain has TRBV5-1 and TRBJ2-2; 9 bases align to TRBD1. V dropped 5 bases and J dropped 2; count of bases not matched to a gene: 7. The CDR3 length is 16 residues. The germline gives CDR1 SGHRS, CDR2 YFSETQ. CDR3 protein: CASRPTGQGNTGELFF. The CDR3 DNA follows: TGCGCCAGCAGACCGACGGGACAGGGTAACACCGGGGAGCTGTTTTTT.

This clonotype was detected a few times. This chain joins TRBV4-3 and TRBJ1-1; 7 bases match TRBD1. V gave up 0 bases and J gave up 7 bases; unmatched junction bases: 2. CDR1 is LGHNA and CDR2 is YSLEER in the germline V gene. CDR3 length equals 13 residues. In nucleotides, the CDR3 is TGCGCCAGCAGCCAAGACAGGGGGGTTGAAGCTTTCTTT. Translating gives CASSQDRGVEAFF.

The J gene is TRBJ1-1, the V gene TRBV25-1; D call uncertain. From germline, CDR1 is MGHDK and CDR2 SYGVNS. The CDR3 spans 14 residues. V was clipped by 8 bases and J by 1 base, with 14 bases between them. CDR3 in amino acids: CASVPVGRNTEAFF. In nucleotides, the CDR3 is TGTGCCAGCGTACCGGTTGGGAGGAACACTGAAGCTTTCTTT.